A selection of T cell receptor beta chains follows, all from one sample in a study of blood T cell repertoires in COVID-19. Measured with immunoSEQ multiplex PCR; TCRdb has only the in-frame clones, and not every one. Of about 270,000 clones listed, about 83% were seen once; the top ten hold around 10%. The sample comprised peripheral blood. The receptor source for this set is a woman aged 45-60 years who had recovered from COVID-19. Each CDR3 is given with its conserved first and last residue.

v_gene: TRBV6-6; j_gene: TRBJ2-1; CDR3aa: CASTTGEWAYNEQFF
v_gene: TRBV10-3; j_gene: TRBJ2-1; CDR3aa: CAISTASGRAAPEFF
v_gene: TRBV4-2; j_gene: TRBJ2-1; CDR3aa: CASSQDLRTSGSNEQFF
v_gene: TRBV30; j_gene: TRBJ1-3; CDR3aa: CAWLKTGERNTIYF
v_gene: TRBV5-4; j_gene: TRBJ2-2; CDR3aa: CASSGQGTAGELFF
v_gene: TRBV5-5; j_gene: TRBJ2-2; CDR3aa: CASSLEGTANTGELFF
v_gene: TRBV9; j_gene: TRBJ2-7; CDR3aa: CASSVDGGGLPYEQYF
v_gene: TRBV27; j_gene: TRBJ2-3; CDR3aa: CASSSGVLAGVTDTQYF
v_gene: TRBV11-2; j_gene: TRBJ1-5; CDR3aa: CASSLEGGSNQPQHF
v_gene: TRBV7-2; j_gene: TRBJ2-3; CDR3aa: CASSFGTTGLATTDTQYF
v_gene: TRBV10-3; j_gene: TRBJ2-3; CDR3aa: CAIKRKLAGLTDTQYF
v_gene: TRBV6-5; j_gene: TRBJ2-2; CDR3aa: CASSSPETGFGELFF
v_gene: TRBV4-3; j_gene: TRBJ1-3; CDR3aa: CASSQQTDGNTIYF
v_gene: TRBV4-2; j_gene: TRBJ2-1; CDR3aa: CASSAGTGGNNEQFF
v_gene: TRBV7-9; j_gene: TRBJ2-7; CDR3aa: CASSPGGVYEQYF
v_gene: TRBV7-9; j_gene: TRBJ2-7; CDR3aa: CASSLAASEQYF
v_gene: TRBV7-6; j_gene: TRBJ2-1; CDR3aa: CASSLAASGGNEQFF
v_gene: TRBV7-2; j_gene: TRBJ2-7; CDR3aa: CASSYGLAGLSSYEQYF
v_gene: TRBV27; j_gene: TRBJ1-5; CDR3aa: CASSNAVFEQPQHF
v_gene: TRBV6-2/TRBV6-3; j_gene: TRBJ1-1; CDR3aa: CASSATGGAPWTEAFF
v_gene: TRBV30; j_gene: TRBJ1-2; CDR3aa: CACRTGANYGYTF
v_gene: TRBV28; j_gene: TRBJ2-7; CDR3aa: CASSSSGGSYEQYF
v_gene: TRBV5-5; j_gene: TRBJ1-5; CDR3aa: CASSYLPQGNQPQHF
v_gene: TRBV19; j_gene: TRBJ1-6; CDR3aa: CASSMWRQYNSPLHF
v_gene: TRBV7-2; j_gene: TRBJ2-5; CDR3aa: CASSLDSNNIETQYF
v_gene: TRBV6-2/TRBV6-3; j_gene: TRBJ2-7; CDR3aa: CASSWGSVRPEQYF
v_gene: TRBV5-4; j_gene: TRBJ2-7; CDR3aa: CASSTIDRVSYEQYF
v_gene: TRBV4-1; j_gene: TRBJ2-3; CDR3aa: CASSQGRGPLQTTGTQYF
v_gene: TRBV5-1; j_gene: TRBJ2-5; CDR3aa: CASSLAPGGETQYF
v_gene: TRBV5-1; j_gene: TRBJ2-7; CDR3aa: CASSFGRELSYEQYF
v_gene: TRBV7-2; j_gene: TRBJ1-5; CDR3aa: CASSPQGLQPQHF
v_gene: TRBV30; j_gene: TRBJ2-5; CDR3aa: CAWSYKYQETQYF
v_gene: TRBV30; j_gene: TRBJ1-2; CDR3aa: CAWSIKGANYGYTF
v_gene: TRBV6-2/TRBV6-3; j_gene: TRBJ1-1; CDR3aa: CASSYGGGDTEAFF
v_gene: TRBV19; j_gene: TRBJ2-7; CDR3aa: CASSGATLYEQYF
v_gene: TRBV2; j_gene: TRBJ2-2; CDR3aa: CAARQGGSTGELFF
v_gene: TRBV7-2; j_gene: TRBJ1-1; CDR3aa: CASSLVGGQGNSEAFF
v_gene: TRBV5-1; j_gene: TRBJ2-7; CDR3aa: CASSPDRERGKQYF
v_gene: TRBV11-2; j_gene: TRBJ2-7; CDR3aa: CASSLDRANGAYEQYF
v_gene: TRBV9; j_gene: TRBJ2-2; CDR3aa: CASSVMGGTRGELFF
v_gene: TRBV28; j_gene: TRBJ1-3; CDR3aa: CASNLRGISNTIYF
v_gene: TRBV7-9; j_gene: TRBJ2-7; CDR3aa: CASSLDYAKGDEQYF
v_gene: TRBV7-2; j_gene: TRBJ2-5; CDR3aa: CASSLLASGRLETQYF
v_gene: TRBV29-1; j_gene: TRBJ1-1; CDR3aa: CSVVRQKNTEAFF
v_gene: TRBV11-2; j_gene: TRBJ1-3; CDR3aa: CASSPRQSSGNTIYF
v_gene: TRBV27; j_gene: TRBJ1-2; CDR3aa: CASRLRTGITGGYTF
v_gene: TRBV28; j_gene: TRBJ1-1; CDR3aa: CASSLQGATAFF
v_gene: TRBV29-1; j_gene: TRBJ1-2; CDR3aa: CSDDRKNGYTF
v_gene: TRBV3-1/TRBV3-2; j_gene: TRBJ2-1; CDR3aa: CASTRYNEQFF
v_gene: TRBV5-1; j_gene: TRBJ2-2; CDR3aa: CASSFILAGGAGELFF
v_gene: TRBV19; j_gene: TRBJ2-5; CDR3aa: CASSMGRGQETQYF
v_gene: TRBV6-5; j_gene: TRBJ2-7; CDR3aa: CASSYSSGVGAEQYF
v_gene: TRBV3-1/TRBV3-2; j_gene: TRBJ1-5; CDR3aa: CASSRPGQPQHF
v_gene: TRBV7-2; j_gene: TRBJ1-2; CDR3aa: CASSRGQGDGYTF
v_gene: TRBV30; j_gene: TRBJ1-5; CDR3aa: CAWSVQGIGNQPQHF
v_gene: TRBV7-9; j_gene: TRBJ2-2; CDR3aa: CASSPRLAGGTPNTGELFF
v_gene: TRBV29-1; j_gene: TRBJ2-6; CDR3aa: CSVSRSGANVLTF
v_gene: TRBV28; j_gene: TRBJ2-3; CDR3aa: CASSLLGRGADTQYF
v_gene: TRBV28; j_gene: TRBJ2-3; CDR3aa: CASSPLKPRQSLNGDTQYF